This T cell receptor (beta chain) came from a study of T cell responses to AZD1222 COVID-19 vaccine. Notes on the study in general: At study baseline, merely more than 5 AZD1222 recipients were seropositive. The sample set comprised mostly white British donors with more females, and clonal diversity was possibly underestimated.

Trimming removed 7 bases from V and 0 bases from J; junction bases left unmatched: 9. Germline assignment: CDR1 SNHLY and CDR2 FYNNEI. The length of the CDR3 is 15 residues. Of note for this clone: Its cognate antigen is unknown.

Here immunoSEQ multiplex PCR was the method, and the copy in TCRdb shows in-frame clones only, minus some. The sample contains more than 95,000 clones, approximately 85% of which appear only once. The sequence derives from an adult in good health. The chain links TRBV2 to TRBJ2-7; 7 positions match TRBD1. Sequencing used peripheral blood, obtained on day 0 of MenACWY control vaccination. This CDR3 is CASKGQPTLSYEQYF. The CDR3 region has the DNA TGTGCCAGCAAGGGACAGCCGACCCTCTCCTACGAGCAGTACTTC.